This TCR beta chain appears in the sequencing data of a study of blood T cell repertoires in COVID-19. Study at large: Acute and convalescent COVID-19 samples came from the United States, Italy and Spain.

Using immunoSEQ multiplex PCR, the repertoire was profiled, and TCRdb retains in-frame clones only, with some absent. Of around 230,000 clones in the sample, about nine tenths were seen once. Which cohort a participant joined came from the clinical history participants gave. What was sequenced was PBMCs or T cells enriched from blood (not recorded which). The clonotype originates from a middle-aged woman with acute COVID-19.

The CDR3: CASRGSGTGVTGELFF. CDR3 nucleotide sequence: TGTGCCAGTAGGGGTTCCGGGACAGGGGTCACCGGGGAGCTGTTTTTT. The chain joins TRBV19 to TRBJ2-2, with TRBD1 identical over 10 bases. This CDR3 has 16 residues. The germline CDR1 and CDR2 sequences are LNHDA and SQIVND (reference sequence). The junction had 8 bases not matched to a gene; V was cut back by 6 bases and J by 4 bases.